The clone carrying this T cell receptor beta chain was seen once. This specimen comes from a study of blood T cell repertoires in COVID-19. Study at large: Spain, Italy and the United States supplied samples that represented acute and convalescent COVID-19. PBMCs, B-cell-depleted T cells, or T cells were the source of the cDNA or gDNA that made up the material.

Germline CDR1 is MNHNY and CDR2 is SVGAGI (reference sequence). V was shortened by 0 bases and J by 2 bases, with 14 bases between the two germline ends. This CDR3 contains 16 residues. This table comes from immunoSEQ multiplex PCR, and its TCRdb copy is limited to in-frame clones, with some not included. The table shows around 700,000 clones, with about nine tenths occurring only once. The sample taken for sequencing was peripheral blood. This clonotype originated in a young woman with acute or convalescent COVID-19. This chain links TRBV6-6 with TRBJ2-7; D remains unclear. The CDR3 bases are TGTGCCAGCAGTTACTCGGTTTCGAGTCCGCCCTACGAGCAGTACTTC. Protein product: CASSYSVSSPPYEQYF.